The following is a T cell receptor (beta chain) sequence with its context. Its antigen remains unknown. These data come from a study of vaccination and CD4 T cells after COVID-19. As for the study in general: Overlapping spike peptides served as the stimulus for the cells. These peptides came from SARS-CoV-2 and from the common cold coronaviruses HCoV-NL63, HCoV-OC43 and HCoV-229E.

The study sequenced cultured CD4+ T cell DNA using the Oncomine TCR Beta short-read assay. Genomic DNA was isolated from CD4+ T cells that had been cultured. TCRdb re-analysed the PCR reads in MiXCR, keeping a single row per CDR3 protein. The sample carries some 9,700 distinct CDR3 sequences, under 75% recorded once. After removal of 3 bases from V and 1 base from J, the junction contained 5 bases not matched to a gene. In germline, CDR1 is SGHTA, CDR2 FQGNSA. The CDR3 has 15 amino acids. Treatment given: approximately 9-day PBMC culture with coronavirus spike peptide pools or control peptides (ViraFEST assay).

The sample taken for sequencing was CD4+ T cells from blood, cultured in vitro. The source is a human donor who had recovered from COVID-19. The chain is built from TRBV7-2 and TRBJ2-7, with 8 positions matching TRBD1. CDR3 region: CASSFPRQGSYEQYF. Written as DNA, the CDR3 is TGTGCCAGCAGCTTTCCTAGACAGGGGTCCTACGAGCAGTACTTC. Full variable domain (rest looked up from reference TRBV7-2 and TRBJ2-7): GAGVSQSPSNKVTEKGKDVELRCDPISGHTALYWYRQSLGQGLEFLIYFQGNSAPDKSGLPSDRFSAERTGGSVSTLTIQRTQQEDSAVYLCASSFPRQGSYEQYFGPGTRLTVT.